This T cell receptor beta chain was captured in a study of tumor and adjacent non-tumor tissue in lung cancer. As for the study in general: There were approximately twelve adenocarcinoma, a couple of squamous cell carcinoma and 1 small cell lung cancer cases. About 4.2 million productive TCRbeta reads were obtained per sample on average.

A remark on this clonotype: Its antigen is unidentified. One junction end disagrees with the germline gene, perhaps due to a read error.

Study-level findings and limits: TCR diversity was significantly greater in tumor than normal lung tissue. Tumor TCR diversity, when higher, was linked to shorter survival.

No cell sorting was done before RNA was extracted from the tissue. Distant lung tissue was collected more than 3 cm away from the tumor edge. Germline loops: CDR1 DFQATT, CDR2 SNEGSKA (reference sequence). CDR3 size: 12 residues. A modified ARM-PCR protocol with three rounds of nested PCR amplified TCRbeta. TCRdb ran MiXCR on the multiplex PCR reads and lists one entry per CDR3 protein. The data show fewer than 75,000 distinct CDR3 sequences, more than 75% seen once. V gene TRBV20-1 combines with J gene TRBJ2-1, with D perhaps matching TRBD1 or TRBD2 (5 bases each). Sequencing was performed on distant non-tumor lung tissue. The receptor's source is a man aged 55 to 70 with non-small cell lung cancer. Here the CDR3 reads CCARGPNNEQSF. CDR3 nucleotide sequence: TGCTGTGCTAGGGGACCGAACAATGAGCAGTCATTC.